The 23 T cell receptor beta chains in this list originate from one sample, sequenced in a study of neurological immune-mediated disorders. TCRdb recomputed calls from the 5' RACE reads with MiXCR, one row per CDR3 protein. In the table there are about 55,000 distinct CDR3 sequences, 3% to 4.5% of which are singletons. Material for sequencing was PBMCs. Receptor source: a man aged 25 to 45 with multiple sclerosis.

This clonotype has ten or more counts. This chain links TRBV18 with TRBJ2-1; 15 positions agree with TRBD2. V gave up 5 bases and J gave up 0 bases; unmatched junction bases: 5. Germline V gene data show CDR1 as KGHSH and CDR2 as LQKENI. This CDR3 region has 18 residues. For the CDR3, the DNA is TGTGCCAGCTCAAAGGGGACTAGCGGGAGGAGCTCCTACAATGAGCAGTTCTTC. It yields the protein CASSKGTSGRSSYNEQFF. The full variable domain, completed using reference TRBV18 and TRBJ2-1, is NAGVMQNPRHLVRRRGQEARLRCSPMKGHSHVYWYRQLPEEGLKFMVYLQKENIIDESGMPKERFSAEFPKEGPSILRIQQVVRGDSAAYFCASSKGTSGRSSYNEQFFGPGTRLTVL.

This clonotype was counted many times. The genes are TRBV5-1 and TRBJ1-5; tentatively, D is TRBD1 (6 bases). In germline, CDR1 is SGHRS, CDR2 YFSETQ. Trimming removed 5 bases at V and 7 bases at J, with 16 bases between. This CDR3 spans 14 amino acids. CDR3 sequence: CASSFSGAGQPQHF. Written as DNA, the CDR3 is TGCGCCAGCAGTTTCTCAGGGGCGGGACAGCCCCAGCATTTT.

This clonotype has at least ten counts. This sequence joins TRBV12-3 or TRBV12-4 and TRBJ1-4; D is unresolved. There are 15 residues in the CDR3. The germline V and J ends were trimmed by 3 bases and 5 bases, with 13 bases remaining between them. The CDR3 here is CASSFNLAPNEKLFF. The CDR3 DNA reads TGTGCCAGCAGTTTTAATTTGGCCCCAAATGAAAAACTGTTTTTT.

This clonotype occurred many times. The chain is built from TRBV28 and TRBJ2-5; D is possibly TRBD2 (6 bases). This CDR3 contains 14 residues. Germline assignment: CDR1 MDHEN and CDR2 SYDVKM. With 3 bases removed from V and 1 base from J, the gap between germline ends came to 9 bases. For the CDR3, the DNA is TGTGCCAGCAGTTTGGATAGCGGCCAAGAGACCCAGTACTTC. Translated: CASSLDSGQETQYF.

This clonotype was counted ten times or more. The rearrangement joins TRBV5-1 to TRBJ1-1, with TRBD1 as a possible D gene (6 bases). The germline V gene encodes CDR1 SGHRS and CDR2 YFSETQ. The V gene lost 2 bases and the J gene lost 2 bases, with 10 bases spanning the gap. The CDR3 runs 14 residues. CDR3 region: CASSLTGLNTEAFF. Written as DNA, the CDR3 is TGCGCCAGCAGCTTAACAGGGTTAAACACTGAAGCTTTCTTT.

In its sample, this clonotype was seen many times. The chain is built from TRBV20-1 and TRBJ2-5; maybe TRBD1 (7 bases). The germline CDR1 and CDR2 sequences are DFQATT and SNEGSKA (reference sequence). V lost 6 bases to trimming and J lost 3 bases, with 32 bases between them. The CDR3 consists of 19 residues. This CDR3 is CSARGRRKSSPGPEETQYF. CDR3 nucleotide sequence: TGCAGTGCCAGGGGGAGGAGAAAGTCAAGTCCCGGACCCGAAGAGACCCAGTACTTC.

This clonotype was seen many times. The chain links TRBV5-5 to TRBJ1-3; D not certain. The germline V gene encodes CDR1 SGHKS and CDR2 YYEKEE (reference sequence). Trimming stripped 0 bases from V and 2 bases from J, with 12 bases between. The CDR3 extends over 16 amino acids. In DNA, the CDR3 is TGTGCCAGCAGCTTGGGGGAAACCGGGACTGGAAACACCATATATTTT. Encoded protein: CASSLGETGTGNTIYF.

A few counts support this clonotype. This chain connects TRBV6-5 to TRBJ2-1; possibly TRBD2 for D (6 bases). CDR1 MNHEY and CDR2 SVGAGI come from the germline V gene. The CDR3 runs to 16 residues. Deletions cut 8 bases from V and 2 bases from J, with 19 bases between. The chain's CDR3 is CASRTGLGGPYNEQFF. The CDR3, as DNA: TGTGCCAGCCGAACGGGGCTCGGGGGACCCTACAATGAGCAGTTCTTC.

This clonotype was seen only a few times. The CDR3 bases are TGCGCCAGCAGTCTAGGACAGGGGGCCGGGGAGCTGTTTTTT. This encodes CASSLGQGAGELFF. This chain links TRBV5-1 with TRBJ2-2; TRBD1 matches 10 bases. The length of the CDR3 is 14 residues. Trimming took 5 bases from V and 6 from J; bases not matched to a gene: 4. Germline V lookup: CDR1 SGHRS, CDR2 YFSETQ.

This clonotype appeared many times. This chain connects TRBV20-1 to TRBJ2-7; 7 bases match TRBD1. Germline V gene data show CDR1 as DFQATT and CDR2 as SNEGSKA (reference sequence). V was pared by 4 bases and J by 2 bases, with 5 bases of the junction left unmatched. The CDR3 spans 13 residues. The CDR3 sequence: CSATDRATYEQYF. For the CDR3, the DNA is TGCAGTGCTACCGACAGGGCCACCTACGAGCAGTACTTC.

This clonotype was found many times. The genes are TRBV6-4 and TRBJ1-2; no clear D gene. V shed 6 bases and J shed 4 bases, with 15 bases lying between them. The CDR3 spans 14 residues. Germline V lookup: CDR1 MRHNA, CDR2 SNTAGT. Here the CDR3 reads CASSEGPRSYGYTF. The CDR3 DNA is TGTGCCAGCAGCGAGGGTCCCAGGAGCTATGGCTACACCTTC.

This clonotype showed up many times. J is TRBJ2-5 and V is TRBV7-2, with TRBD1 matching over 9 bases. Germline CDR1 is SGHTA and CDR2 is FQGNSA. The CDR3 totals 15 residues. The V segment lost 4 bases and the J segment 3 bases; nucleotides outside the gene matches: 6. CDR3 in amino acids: CASSSGTGLKETQYF. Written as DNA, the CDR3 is TGTGCCAGCAGCTCGGGGACAGGGCTAAAAGAGACCCAGTACTTC.

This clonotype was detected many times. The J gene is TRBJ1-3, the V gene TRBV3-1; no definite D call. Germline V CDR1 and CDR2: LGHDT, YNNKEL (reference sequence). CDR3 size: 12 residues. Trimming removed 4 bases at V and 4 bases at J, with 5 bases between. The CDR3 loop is CASSRQGNTIYF. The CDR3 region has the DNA TGTGCCAGCAGCCGGCAGGGAAACACCATATATTTT.

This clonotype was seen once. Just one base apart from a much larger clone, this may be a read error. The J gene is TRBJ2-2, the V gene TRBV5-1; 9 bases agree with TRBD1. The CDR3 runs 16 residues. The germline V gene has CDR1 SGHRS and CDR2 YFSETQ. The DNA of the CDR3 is TGCGCCAGCAGCCGCCGGGACAGGGATAACACCTGGGAGCTGTTTTTT. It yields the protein CASSRRDRDNTWELFF.

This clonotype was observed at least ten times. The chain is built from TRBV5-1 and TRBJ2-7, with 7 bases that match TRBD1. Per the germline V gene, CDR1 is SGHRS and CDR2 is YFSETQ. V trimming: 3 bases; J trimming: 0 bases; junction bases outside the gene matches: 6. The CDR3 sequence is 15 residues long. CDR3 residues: CASSSGTANSYEQYF. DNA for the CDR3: TGCGCCAGCAGCTCCGGGACAGCGAACTCCTACGAGCAGTACTTC.

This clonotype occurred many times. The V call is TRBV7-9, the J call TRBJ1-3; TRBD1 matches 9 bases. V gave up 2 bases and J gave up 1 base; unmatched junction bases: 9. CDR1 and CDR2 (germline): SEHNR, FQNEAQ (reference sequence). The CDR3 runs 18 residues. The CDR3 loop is CASSLNRGPSSSGNTIYF. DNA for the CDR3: TGTGCCAGCAGCTTAAACAGGGGGCCGTCTTCTTCTGGAAACACCATATATTTT.

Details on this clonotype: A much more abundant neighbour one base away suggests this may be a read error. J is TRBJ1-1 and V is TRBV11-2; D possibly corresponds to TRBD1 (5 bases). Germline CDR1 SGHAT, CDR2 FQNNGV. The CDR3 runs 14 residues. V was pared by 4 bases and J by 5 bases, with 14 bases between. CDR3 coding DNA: TGTGCCAGCAGCTACGGAAAGGGGATGACTGAAGCTTTCTTT. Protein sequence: CASSYGKGMTEAFF.

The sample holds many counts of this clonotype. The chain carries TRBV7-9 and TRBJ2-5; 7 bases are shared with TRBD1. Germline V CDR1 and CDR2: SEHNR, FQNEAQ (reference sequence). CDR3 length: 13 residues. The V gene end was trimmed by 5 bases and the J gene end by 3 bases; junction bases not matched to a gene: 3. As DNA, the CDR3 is TGTGCCAGCAGCCTGACAGGGAAAGAGACCCAGTACTTC. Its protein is CASSLTGKETQYF.

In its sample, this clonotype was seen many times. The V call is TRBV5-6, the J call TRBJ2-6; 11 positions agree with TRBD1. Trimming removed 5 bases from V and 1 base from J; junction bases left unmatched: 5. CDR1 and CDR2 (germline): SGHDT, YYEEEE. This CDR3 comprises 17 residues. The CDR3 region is CASSFGTGGSGANVLTF. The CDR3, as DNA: TGTGCCAGCAGTTTCGGGACAGGGGGATCTGGGGCCAACGTCCTGACTTTC. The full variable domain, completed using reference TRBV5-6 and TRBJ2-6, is DAGVTQSPTHLIKTRGQQVTLRCSPKSGHDTVSWYQQALGQGPQFIFQYYEEEERQRGNFPDRFSGHQFPNYSSELNVNALLLGDSALYLCASSFGTGGSGANVLTFGAGSRLTVL.

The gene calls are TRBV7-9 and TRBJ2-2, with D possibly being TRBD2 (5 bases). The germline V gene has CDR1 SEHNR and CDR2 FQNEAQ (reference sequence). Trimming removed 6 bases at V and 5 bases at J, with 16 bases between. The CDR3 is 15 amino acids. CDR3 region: CASRPPLRGTGELFF. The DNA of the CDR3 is TGTGCCAGCAGACCTCCTTTGAGAGGGACCGGGGAGCTGTTTTTT.

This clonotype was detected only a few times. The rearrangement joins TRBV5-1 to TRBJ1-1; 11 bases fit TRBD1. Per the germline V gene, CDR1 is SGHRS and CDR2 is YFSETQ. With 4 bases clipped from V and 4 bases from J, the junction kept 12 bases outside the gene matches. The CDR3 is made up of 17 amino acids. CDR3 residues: CASSVPGQGGESTEAFF. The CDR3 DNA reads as TGCGCCAGCAGCGTTCCGGGACAGGGGGGCGAGAGCACTGAAGCTTTCTTT. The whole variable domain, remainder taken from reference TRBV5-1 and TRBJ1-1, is KAGVTQTPRYLIKTRGQQVTLSCSPISGHRSVSWYQQTPGQGLQFLFEYFSETQRNKGNFPGRFSGRQFSNSRSEMNVSTLELGDSALYLCASSVPGQGGESTEAFFGQGTRLTVV.

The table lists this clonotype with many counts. The CDR3 loop reads CASILAGGPYEQFF. The CDR3, as DNA: TGCGCCAGCATCCTAGCGGGAGGGCCTTATGAGCAGTTCTTC. The chain has TRBV5-1 and TRBJ2-1, with 12 bases fitting TRBD2. The germline gives CDR1 SGHRS, CDR2 YFSETQ. The CDR3 covers 14 residues. With 6 bases clipped from V and 8 bases from J, the junction kept 6 bases outside the gene matches.

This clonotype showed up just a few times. CDR3 nucleotide sequence: TGCGCCAGCAGCCTGAGGACAGGGACGGACGGGGAGCTGTTTTTT. It translates to CASSLRTGTDGELFF. The gene calls are TRBV5-1 and TRBJ2-2; the match to TRBD1 covers 8 bases. The length of the CDR3 is 15 residues. J gave up 7 bases and V 4 bases, and 9 bases lay outside the gene matches. CDR1 SGHRS and CDR2 YFSETQ come from the germline V gene.